This record covers a single T cell receptor beta chain. Reprocessing the 5' RACE reads, TCRdb reports a single entry for every CDR3 protein and omits DNA. This sample lists hundreds of thousands of distinct CDR3 sequences; its ten largest clones have over 5.5%. This sample is drawn from a study of monozygotic twins with inflammatory bowel disease. Germline values: CDR1 MNHEY, CDR2 SMNVEV (reference sequence). This CDR3 is 13 amino acids long. Unsorted whole blood yielded the total RNA, with T cells left unselected. Material for sequencing was blood. The chain joins TRBV27 to TRBJ2-1; the D call from TCRdb, TRBD1, cannot be confirmed without DNA. This TCR was sampled from a human donor with ulcerative colitis or Crohn's disease, or a healthy co-twin of an affected twin (not recorded which). CDR3 region: CASSRTNRLGQFF.